These 28 T cell receptor beta chains share one sample of origin, sequenced in a study of blood T cell repertoires in COVID-19. Generated by immunoSEQ multiplex PCR, the TCRdb table keeps only in-frame clones and is missing some. The sample has 60,000 to 65,000 clones; roughly four fifths are singletons. Sample: peripheral blood. The receptor set was obtained from an elderly woman with acute or convalescent COVID-19.

This chain links TRBV11-2 with TRBJ1-5; no firm D call. This CDR3 comprises 14 residues. Germline V gene sequence: CDR1 SGHAT, CDR2 FQNNGV. V lost 5 bases and J 2 bases, leaving 10 bases between the germline ends. The CDR3 protein is CASSPDGGNQPQHF. The CDR3 coding sequence is TGTGCCAGCAGCCCGGACGGGGGCAATCAGCCCCAGCATTTT.

The J gene is TRBJ2-7, the V gene TRBV19, with D perhaps matching TRBD1 (7 bases). Germline CDR1 is LNHDA and CDR2 is SQIVND (reference sequence). Trimming stripped 6 bases from V and 6 bases from J, with 15 bases between. The length of the CDR3 is 13 residues. DNA of the CDR3: TGTGCCAGTAGATCCAGGGGGACTGGCGAGCAGTACTTC. It translates to CASRSRGTGEQYF.

The chain carries TRBV5-1 and TRBJ2-7; 10 nucleotides match TRBD2. There are 15 residues in the CDR3. From germline, CDR1 is SGHRS and CDR2 YFSETQ. Germline trimming cut 4 bases from V and 3 bases from J; bases unmatched to any gene: 7. The CDR3, as DNA: TGCGCCAGCAGCCCATACCGGACTAGCGGCTACGAGCAGTACTTC. It specifies CASSPYRTSGYEQYF.

The rearrangement uses TRBV5-4 and TRBJ2-1, with a possible D match to TRBD2 (6 bases). The CDR3 loop spans 14 amino acids. Germline CDR1 is SGHNT and CDR2 is YYREEE (reference sequence). Trimming removed 7 bases at V and 7 bases at J, with 18 bases between. The CDR3 protein is CASWALGEVNEQFF. The DNA for the CDR3 is TGTGCCAGCTGGGCCCTAGGGGAGGTTAATGAGCAGTTCTTC.

This clone was detected only once. The J gene is TRBJ2-2, the V gene TRBV28; maybe TRBD2 (6 bases). Germline loops: CDR1 MDHEN, CDR2 SYDVKM. The CDR3 extends over 17 amino acids. V lost 6 bases, J lost 0 bases, and 17 bases lay in between. The CDR3 spells CASRIQPRGSNTGELFF. Here the CDR3 DNA reads TGTGCCAGCAGAATACAGCCCCGGGGGTCGAACACCGGGGAGCTGTTTTTT.

The chain recombines TRBV5-1 with TRBJ2-1; 7 bases line up with TRBD2. The J segment lost 3 bases and the V segment lost 4 bases, leaving 13 bases of the junction unmatched. Germline V gene data show CDR1 as SGHRS and CDR2 as YFSETQ. CDR3 length equals 17 residues. Written as DNA, the CDR3 is TGCGCCAGCAGCCCATTACCTACCGGGACTAACTACAATGAGCAGTTCTTC. Amino acid sequence: CASSPLPTGTNYNEQFF. The full variable domain, with the rest looked up from reference TRBV5-1 and TRBJ2-1, is KAGVTQTPRYLIKTRGQQVTLSCSPISGHRSVSWYQQTPGQGLQFLFEYFSETQRNKGNFPGRFSGRQFSNSRSEMNVSTLELGDSALYLCASSPLPTGTNYNEQFFGPGTRLTVL.

The chain couples TRBV12-5 to TRBJ2-7; maybe TRBD1 (5 bases). Trimming removed 1 base from V and 2 bases from J, with 15 bases in between. CDR1 LGHNT and CDR2 FRNRAP come from the germline V gene. This CDR3 is 16 amino acids long. CDR3 DNA sequence: TGTGCTAGTGGTTTGGATCTGGGGCAGTCAACCTACGAGCAGTACTTC. It is translated as CASGLDLGQSTYEQYF.

This rearrangement joins TRBV19 to TRBJ2-3; tentative D call: TRBD1 (5 bases). Germline V CDR1 and CDR2: LNHDA, SQIVND (reference sequence). The V end was cut by 6 bases, the J end by 0 bases, with 16 bases between. The CDR3 runs 16 residues. The CDR3 DNA sequence: TGTGCCAGTAGCACTAAGACAGCTCTAAGCACAGATACGCAGTATTTT. Protein: CASSTKTALSTDTQYF.

This clone was detected a few times. The rearrangement uses TRBV19 and TRBJ1-6; 7 nucleotides match TRBD1. V was pared by 3 bases and J by 0 bases, with 14 bases of the junction left unmatched. There are 20 residues in the CDR3. Per the germline V gene, CDR1 is LNHDA and CDR2 is SQIVND (reference sequence). DNA for the CDR3: TGTGCCAGTAGTATGTTTTCGGAGACAGGGTTCAGCTCCTATAATTCACCCCTCCACTTT. It encodes CASSMFSETGFSSYNSPLHF.

The rearrangement links TRBV19 to TRBJ1-1; D unresolved. V was clipped by 6 bases and J by 4 bases, with 18 bases between them. Germline-derived CDR1 and CDR2 are LNHDA and SQIVND (reference sequence). The length of the CDR3 is 15 residues. CDR3 sequence (DNA): TGTGCCAGTAGCCCCACCGGGGTTGGGAGCACTGAAGCTTTCTTT. Protein product: CASSPTGVGSTEAFF.

The chain combines TRBV18 with TRBJ2-3, with D perhaps matching TRBD1 (6 bases). The CDR3 consists of 14 residues. Deletions cut 1 base from V and 2 bases from J, with 7 bases between. Germline CDR1 and CDR2: KGHSH and LQKENI. CDR3 DNA sequence: TGTGCCAGCTCACCACGGACAGCCACAGATACGCAGTATTTT. Encoded protein: CASSPRTATDTQYF.

The chain couples TRBV7-7 to TRBJ2-2; 7 positions agree with TRBD2. V lost 4 bases and J lost 6; bases outside the gene matches: 11. The germline CDR1 and CDR2 sequences are SSHAT and FNYEAQ (reference sequence). This CDR3 region has 16 residues. The CDR3 DNA follows: TGTGCCAGCAGCTCCCGAATGGGAGGGACGGCCGGGGAGCTGTTTTTT. Residues: CASSSRMGGTAGELFF.

This sequence joins TRBV4-2 and TRBJ2-2; perhaps TRBD2 as D (6 bases). The CDR3 contains 18 residues. Between the trimmed V and J ends, which lost 2 bases and 0 bases, there was a span of 16 bases. The V gene's germline CDR1 is LGHNA and CDR2 YNFKEQ. CDR3 protein: CASSQLPPGLSNTGELFF. The CDR3, as DNA: TGTGCCAGCAGCCAACTCCCTCCGGGACTGTCGAACACCGGGGAGCTGTTTTTT.

This rearrangement joins TRBV28 to TRBJ2-5; 11 nucleotides line up with TRBD2. The germline V gene encodes CDR1 MDHEN and CDR2 SYDVKM. The length of the CDR3 is 16 residues. Unmatched junction bases numbered 5, after V lost 2 bases and J lost 3 bases. The CDR3 region has the DNA TGTGCCAGCAGTTTACGTCTAGCGGGAGGTAAAGAGACCCAGTACTTC. Translated, it gives CASSLRLAGGKETQYF.

The chain recombines TRBV7-3 with TRBJ2-3; 7 nucleotides match TRBD1. The CDR3 has 15 residues. Germline V gene data show CDR1 as SGHTA and CDR2 as FQGTGA. V gave up 3 bases and J gave up 1 base; unmatched junction bases: 4. CDR3 sequence (DNA): TGTGCCAGCAGCTTGAGGCAGGGGGGCACAGATACGCAGTATTTT. Translated: CASSLRQGGTDTQYF.

The rearrangement joins TRBV27 to TRBJ2-2, with 9 bases matching TRBD1. V shed 6 bases and J 4 bases; nucleotides not matched to a gene: 9. The CDR3 runs to 16 residues. Germline V gives CDR1 MNHEY, CDR2 SMNVEV (reference sequence). CDR3 sequence reads: CASRENRGPGTGELFF. DNA for the CDR3: TGTGCCAGCAGGGAGAACAGGGGGCCGGGCACCGGGGAGCTGTTTTTT.

This clone was seen repeatedly, ten times or more. The V gene is TRBV18, the J gene TRBJ2-1; 14 nucleotides agree with TRBD2. This CDR3 is built from 16 residues. With V trimmed by 1 base and J by 7 bases, 3 bases remained unmatched. Germline V gives CDR1 KGHSH, CDR2 LQKENI. DNA for the CDR3: TGTGCCAGCTCACCACGACTAGCGGGAGGGGGAAATGAGCAGTTCTTC. This encodes CASSPRLAGGGNEQFF. Complete variable domain (other parts from reference TRBV18 and TRBJ2-1): NAGVMQNPRHLVRRRGQEARLRCSPMKGHSHVYWYRQLPEEGLKFMVYLQKENIIDESGMPKERFSAEFPKEGPSILRIQQVVRGDSAAYFCASSPRLAGGGNEQFFGPGTRLTVL.

The chain carries TRBV5-6 and TRBJ2-6; no reliable D call. The CDR3 loop spans 17 amino acids. V lost 3 bases to trimming and J lost 0 bases, with 13 bases between them. Germline V gene sequence: CDR1 SGHDT, CDR2 YYEEEE. The DNA of the CDR3 is TGTGCCAGCAGCTCCTTAAGAACACGCTCTGGGGCCAACGTCCTGACTTTC. Its translation is CASSSLRTRSGANVLTF.

V usage is TRBV28 and J usage is TRBJ2-3; 9 nucleotides line up with TRBD2. This CDR3 is built from 16 residues. Trimming removed 2 bases from V and 2 bases from J; junction bases left unmatched: 5. In germline, CDR1 is MDHEN, CDR2 SYDVKM. The CDR3 bases are TGTGCCAGCAGTTTACCGGGACTAGCTTTCACAGATACGCAGTATTTT. Translated, it gives CASSLPGLAFTDTQYF.

This chain links TRBV24-1 with TRBJ2-1, with D unresolved. V was cut by 2 bases and J by 0 bases, with 7 bases left in between. The CDR3 has 15 amino acids. CDR1 is KGHDR and CDR2 is SFDVKD in the germline V gene. Here the CDR3 DNA reads TGTGCCACCAGTGATTCCTATAGCTCCTACAATGAGCAGTTCTTC. It encodes CATSDSYSSYNEQFF.

The V and J genes are TRBV11-3 and TRBJ2-1; TRBD2 aligns across 7 bases. The CDR3 sequence is 18 residues long. CDR1 is SGHNT, CDR2 YENEEA, per germline. Unmatched junction bases numbered 15, after V lost 0 bases and J lost 7 bases. CDR3 DNA sequence: TGTGCCAGCAGCTTAGATCCCTTTGGCGGGAGAAACTCTAATGAGCAGTTCTTC. Its translation: CASSLDPFGGRNSNEQFF.

This chain joins TRBV7-9 and TRBJ2-6, with 8 bases aligning to TRBD2. The germline gives CDR1 SEHNR, CDR2 FQNEAQ (reference sequence). V lost 5 bases to trimming and J lost 4 bases; unmatched junction nucleotides: 13. This CDR3 has 18 amino acids. CDR3 in amino acids: CASSPRPAGAPGANVLTF. CDR3 DNA: TGTGCCAGCAGCCCCCGGCCAGCGGGAGCCCCCGGGGCCAACGTCCTGACTTTC.

The chain employs TRBV4-1 and TRBJ1-2; 10 positions agree with TRBD1. The germline CDR1 and CDR2 sequences are MGHRA and YSYEKL. The length of the CDR3 is 15 residues. V gave up 2 bases and J gave up 3 bases; unmatched junction bases: 3. CDR3 DNA: TGCGCCAGCAGCCAAAGGACAGGGGGAGACTATGGCTACACCTTC. It specifies CASSQRTGGDYGYTF.

J is TRBJ1-2 and V is TRBV15, with D perhaps TRBD1 (5 bases). Between the trimmed V and J ends, which lost 0 bases and 0 bases, there was a span of 17 bases. This CDR3 spans 18 amino acids. Germline CDR1 reads LNHNV; CDR2 reads YYDKDF (reference sequence). The CDR3 region has the DNA TGTGCCACCAGCAGAGATCTGGCAGGGATGAGAGCTAACTATGGCTACACCTTC. Translated, it gives CATSRDLAGMRANYGYTF.

This clone is a singleton in its sample. The V and J genes are TRBV28 and TRBJ1-4; D ambiguous. The germline V gene has CDR1 MDHEN and CDR2 SYDVKM. V lost 8 bases to trimming and J lost 0 bases, with 13 bases between them. The CDR3 totals 15 residues. Here the CDR3 reads CASPPPGSTNEKLFF. In DNA, the CDR3 is TGTGCCAGCCCGCCTCCGGGGTCAACTAATGAAAAACTGTTTTTT.

This clone appeared once. Here the CDR3 reads CASSLIGGPSYEQYF. The CDR3 region has the DNA TGTGCCAGCAGCTTAATCGGGGGTCCTTCCTACGAGCAGTACTTC. V gene TRBV7-9 combines with J gene TRBJ2-7, with a tentative D call TRBD2 (6 bases). The V and J ends lost 2 bases and 1 base respectively, with 12 bases between them. Germline lookup yields CDR1 SEHNR and CDR2 FQNEAQ (reference sequence). The CDR3 is made up of 15 amino acids.

The rearrangement joins TRBV7-2 to TRBJ2-7; D gene uncertain. CDR1 and CDR2 from the germline V gene are SGHTA and FQGNSA. The CDR3 is 14 amino acids. V was trimmed by 1 base and J by 3 bases, leaving 10 bases between them. In DNA form, the CDR3 reads TGTGCCAGCAGCTTAGGTATACAACGCTACGAGCAGTACTTC. Its protein product is CASSLGIQRYEQYF.

V gene TRBV19 combines with J gene TRBJ2-7; 8 nucleotides match TRBD2. CDR1 is LNHDA, CDR2 SQIVND, per germline (reference sequence). Trimming took 2 bases from V and 3 from J; bases not matched to a gene: 6. The CDR3 spans 15 residues. In nucleotides, the CDR3 is TGTGCCAGTAGTATACGGGAGGGGACTTACTACGAGCAGTACTTC. Translation: CASSIREGTYYEQYF.